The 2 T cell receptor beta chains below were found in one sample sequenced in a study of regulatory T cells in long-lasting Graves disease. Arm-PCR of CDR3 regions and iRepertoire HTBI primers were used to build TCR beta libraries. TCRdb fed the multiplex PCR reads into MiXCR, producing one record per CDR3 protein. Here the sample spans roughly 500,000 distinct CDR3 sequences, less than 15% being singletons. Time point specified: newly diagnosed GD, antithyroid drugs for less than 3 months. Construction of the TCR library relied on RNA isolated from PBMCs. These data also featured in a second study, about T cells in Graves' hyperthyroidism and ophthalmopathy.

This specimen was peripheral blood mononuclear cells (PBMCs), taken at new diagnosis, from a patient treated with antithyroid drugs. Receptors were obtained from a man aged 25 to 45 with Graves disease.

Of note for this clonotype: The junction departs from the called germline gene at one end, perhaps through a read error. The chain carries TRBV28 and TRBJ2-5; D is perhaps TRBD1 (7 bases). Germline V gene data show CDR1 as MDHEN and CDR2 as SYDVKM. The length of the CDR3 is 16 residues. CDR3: CGSSLISRGAQETQYF. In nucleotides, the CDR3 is TGTGGCAGCAGTTTAATCAGCAGGGGGGCTCAAGAGACCCAGTACTTC.

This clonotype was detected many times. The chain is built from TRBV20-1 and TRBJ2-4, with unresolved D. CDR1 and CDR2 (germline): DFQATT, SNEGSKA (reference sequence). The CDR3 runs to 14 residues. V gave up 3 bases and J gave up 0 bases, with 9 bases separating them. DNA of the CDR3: TGCAGTGCTAGGGACGGCGTAGCCAAAAACATTCAGTACTTC. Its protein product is CSARDGVAKNIQYF.